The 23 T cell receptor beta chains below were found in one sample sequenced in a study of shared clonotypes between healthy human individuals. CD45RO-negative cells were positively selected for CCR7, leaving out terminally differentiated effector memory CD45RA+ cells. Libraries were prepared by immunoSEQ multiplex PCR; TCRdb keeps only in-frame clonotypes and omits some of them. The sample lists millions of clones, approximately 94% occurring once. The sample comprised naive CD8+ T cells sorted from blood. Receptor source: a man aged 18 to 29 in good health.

CDR3 residues: CASSESSSTTGNYGYTF. The CDR3 DNA sequence: TGCGCCAGCAGTGAGTCTTCGTCGACGACAGGGAACTATGGCTACACCTTC. This sequence joins TRBV10-2 and TRBJ1-2; 7 bases match TRBD1. CDR1 WSHSY and CDR2 SAAADI come from the germline V gene. There are 17 residues in the CDR3. J gave up 2 bases and V 0 bases, and 9 bases lay outside the gene matches.

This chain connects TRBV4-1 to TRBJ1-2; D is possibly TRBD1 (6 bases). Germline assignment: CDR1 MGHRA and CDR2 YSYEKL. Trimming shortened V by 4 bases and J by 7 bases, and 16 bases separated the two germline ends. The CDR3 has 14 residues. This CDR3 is CASSPRGGRGGYTF. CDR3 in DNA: TGCGCCAGCAGCCCTCGGGGGGGGCGTGGTGGCTACACCTTC.

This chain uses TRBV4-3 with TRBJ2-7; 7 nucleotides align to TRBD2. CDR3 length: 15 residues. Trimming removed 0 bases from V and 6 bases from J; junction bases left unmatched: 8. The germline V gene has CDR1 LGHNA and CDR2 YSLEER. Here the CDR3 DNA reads TGCGCCAGCAGCCAAGATCGACTAGCCAAGGGCGAGCAGTACTTC. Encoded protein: CASSQDRLAKGEQYF.

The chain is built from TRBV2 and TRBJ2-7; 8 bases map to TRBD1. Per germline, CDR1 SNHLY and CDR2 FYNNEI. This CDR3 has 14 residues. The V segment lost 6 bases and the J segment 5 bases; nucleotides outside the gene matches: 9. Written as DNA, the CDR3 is TGTGCCAGCAGGGAGGACAGGGAAGAGGACGAGCAGTACTTC. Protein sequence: CASREDREEDEQYF.

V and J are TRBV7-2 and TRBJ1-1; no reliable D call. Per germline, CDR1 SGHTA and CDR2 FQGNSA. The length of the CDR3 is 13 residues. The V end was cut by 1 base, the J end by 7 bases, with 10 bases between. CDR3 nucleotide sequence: TGTGCCAGCAGCTTAGAGGTCGGTGTTGAAGCTTTCTTT. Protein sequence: CASSLEVGVEAFF.

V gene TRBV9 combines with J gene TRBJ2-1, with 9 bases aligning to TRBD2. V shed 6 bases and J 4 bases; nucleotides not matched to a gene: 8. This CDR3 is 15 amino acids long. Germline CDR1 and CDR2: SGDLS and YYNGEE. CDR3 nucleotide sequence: TGTGCCAGCACTAGTGGGCGGGAGGGTTACAATGAGCAGTTCTTC. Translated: CASTSGREGYNEQFF.

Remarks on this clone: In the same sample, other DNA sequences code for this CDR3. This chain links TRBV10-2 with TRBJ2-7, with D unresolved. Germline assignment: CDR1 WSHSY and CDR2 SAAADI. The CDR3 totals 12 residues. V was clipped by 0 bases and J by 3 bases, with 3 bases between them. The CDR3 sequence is CASSESSYEQYF. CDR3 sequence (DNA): TGCGCCAGCAGTGAGTCTAGCTACGAGCAGTACTTC.

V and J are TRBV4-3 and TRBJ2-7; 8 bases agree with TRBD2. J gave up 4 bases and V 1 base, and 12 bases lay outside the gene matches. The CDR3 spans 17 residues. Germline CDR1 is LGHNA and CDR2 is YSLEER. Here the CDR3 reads CASSQAWEREFVYEQYF. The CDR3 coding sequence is TGCGCCAGCAGCCAAGCTTGGGAGCGGGAGTTCGTATACGAGCAGTACTTC.

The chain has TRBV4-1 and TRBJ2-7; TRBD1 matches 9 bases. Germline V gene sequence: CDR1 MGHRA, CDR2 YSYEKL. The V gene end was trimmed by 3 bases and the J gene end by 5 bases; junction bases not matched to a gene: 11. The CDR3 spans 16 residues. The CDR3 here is CASSHIRGGQGHEQYF. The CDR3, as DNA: TGCGCCAGCAGCCACATTCGAGGGGGACAGGGCCACGAGCAGTACTTC.

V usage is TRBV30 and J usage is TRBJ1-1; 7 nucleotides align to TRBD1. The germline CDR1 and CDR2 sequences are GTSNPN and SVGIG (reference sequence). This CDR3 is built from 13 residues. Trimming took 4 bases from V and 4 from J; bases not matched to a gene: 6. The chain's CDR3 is CAWNEGAGTEAFF. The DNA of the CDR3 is TGTGCCTGGAATGAGGGGGCGGGCACTGAAGCTTTCTTT.

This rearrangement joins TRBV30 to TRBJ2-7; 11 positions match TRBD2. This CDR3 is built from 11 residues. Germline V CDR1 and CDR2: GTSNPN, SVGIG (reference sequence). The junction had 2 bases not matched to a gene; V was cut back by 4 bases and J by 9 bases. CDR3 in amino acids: CAWTLAGGQYF. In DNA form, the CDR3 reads TGTGCCTGGACTCTAGCGGGAGGGCAGTACTTC.

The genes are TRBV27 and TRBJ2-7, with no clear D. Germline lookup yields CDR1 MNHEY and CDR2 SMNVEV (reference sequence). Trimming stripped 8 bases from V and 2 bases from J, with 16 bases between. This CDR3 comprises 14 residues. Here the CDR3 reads CASASLAAPYEQYF. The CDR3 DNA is TGTGCCAGCGCATCCTTGGCTGCCCCCTACGAGCAGTACTTC.

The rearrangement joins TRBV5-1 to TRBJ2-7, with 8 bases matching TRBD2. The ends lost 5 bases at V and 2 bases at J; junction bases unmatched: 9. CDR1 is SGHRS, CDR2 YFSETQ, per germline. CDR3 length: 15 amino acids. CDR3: CASRDPTSGTYEQYF. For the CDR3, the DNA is TGCGCCAGCAGGGACCCAACTAGCGGAACCTACGAGCAGTACTTC.

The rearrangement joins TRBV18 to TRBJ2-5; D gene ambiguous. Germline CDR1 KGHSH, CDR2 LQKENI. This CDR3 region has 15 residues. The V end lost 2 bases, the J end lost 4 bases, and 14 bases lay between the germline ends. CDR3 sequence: CASSPFVGLGETQYF. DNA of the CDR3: TGTGCCAGCTCACCATTCGTGGGGTTAGGAGAGACCCAGTACTTC.

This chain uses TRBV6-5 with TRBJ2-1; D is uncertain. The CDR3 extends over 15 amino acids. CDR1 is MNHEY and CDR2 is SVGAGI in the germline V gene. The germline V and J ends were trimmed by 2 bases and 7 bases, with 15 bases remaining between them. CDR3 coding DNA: TGTGCCAGCAGTTACCTTCCCGGGTCAAGGAATGAGCAGTTCTTC. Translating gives CASSYLPGSRNEQFF.

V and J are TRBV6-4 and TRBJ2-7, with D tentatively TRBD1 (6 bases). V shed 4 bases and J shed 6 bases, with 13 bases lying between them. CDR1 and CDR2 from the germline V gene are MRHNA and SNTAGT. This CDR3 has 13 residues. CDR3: CASSGPKGVEQYF. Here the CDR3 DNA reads TGTGCCAGCAGTGGGCCAAAGGGGGTCGAGCAGTACTTC.

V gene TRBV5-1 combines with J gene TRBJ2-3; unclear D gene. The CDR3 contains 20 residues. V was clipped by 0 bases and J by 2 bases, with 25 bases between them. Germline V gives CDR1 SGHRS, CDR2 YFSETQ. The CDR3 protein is CASSLAPLYIPGGDTDTQYF. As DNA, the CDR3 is TGCGCCAGCAGCTTGGCGCCGCTCTATATCCCAGGTGGGGACACAGATACGCAGTATTTT.

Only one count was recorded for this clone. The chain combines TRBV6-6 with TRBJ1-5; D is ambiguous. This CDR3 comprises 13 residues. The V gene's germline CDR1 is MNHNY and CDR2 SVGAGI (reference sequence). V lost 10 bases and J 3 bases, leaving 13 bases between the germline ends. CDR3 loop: CATKEGFNQPQHF. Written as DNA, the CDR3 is TGTGCCACCAAGGAAGGGTTCAATCAGCCCCAGCATTTT.

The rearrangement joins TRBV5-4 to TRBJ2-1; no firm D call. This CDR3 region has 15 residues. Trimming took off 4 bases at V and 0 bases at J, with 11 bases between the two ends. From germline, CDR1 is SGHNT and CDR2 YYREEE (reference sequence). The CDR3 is CASSPGPSSYNEQFF. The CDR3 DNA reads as TGTGCCAGCAGCCCGGGTCCCAGCTCCTACAATGAGCAGTTCTTC.

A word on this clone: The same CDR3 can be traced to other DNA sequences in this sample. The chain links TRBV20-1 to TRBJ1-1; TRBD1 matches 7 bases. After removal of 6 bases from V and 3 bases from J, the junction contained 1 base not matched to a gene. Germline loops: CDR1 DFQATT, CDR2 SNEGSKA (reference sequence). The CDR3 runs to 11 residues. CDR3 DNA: TGCAGTGCCACAGGGGACACTGAAGCTTTCTTT. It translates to CSATGDTEAFF.

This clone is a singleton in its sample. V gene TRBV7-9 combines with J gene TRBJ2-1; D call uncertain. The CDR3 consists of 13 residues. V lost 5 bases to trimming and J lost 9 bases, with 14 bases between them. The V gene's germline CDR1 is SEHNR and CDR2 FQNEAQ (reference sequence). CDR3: CASSPQATSEQFF. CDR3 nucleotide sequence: TGTGCCAGCAGCCCCCAGGCTACGAGTGAGCAGTTCTTC. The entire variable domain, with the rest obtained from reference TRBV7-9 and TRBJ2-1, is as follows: DTGVSQNPRHKITKRGQNVTFRCDPISEHNRLYWYRQTLGQGPEFLTYFQNEAQLEKSRLLSDRFSAERPKGSFSTLEIQRTEQGDSAMYLCASSPQATSEQFFGPGTRLTVL.

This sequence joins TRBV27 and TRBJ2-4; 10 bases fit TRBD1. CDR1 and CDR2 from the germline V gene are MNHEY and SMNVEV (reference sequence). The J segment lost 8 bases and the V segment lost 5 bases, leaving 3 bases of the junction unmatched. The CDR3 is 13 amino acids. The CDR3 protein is CASSGTGVHIQYF. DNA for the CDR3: TGTGCCAGCAGTGGGACAGGGGTCCACATTCAGTACTTC.

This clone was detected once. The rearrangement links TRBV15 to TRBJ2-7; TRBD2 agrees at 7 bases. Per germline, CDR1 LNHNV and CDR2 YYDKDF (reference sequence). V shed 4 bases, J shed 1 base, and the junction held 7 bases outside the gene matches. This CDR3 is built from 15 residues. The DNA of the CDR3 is TGTGCCACCAGCAAAGGGGCTAGCGGTTCCTACGAGCAGTACTTC. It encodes CATSKGASGSYEQYF.